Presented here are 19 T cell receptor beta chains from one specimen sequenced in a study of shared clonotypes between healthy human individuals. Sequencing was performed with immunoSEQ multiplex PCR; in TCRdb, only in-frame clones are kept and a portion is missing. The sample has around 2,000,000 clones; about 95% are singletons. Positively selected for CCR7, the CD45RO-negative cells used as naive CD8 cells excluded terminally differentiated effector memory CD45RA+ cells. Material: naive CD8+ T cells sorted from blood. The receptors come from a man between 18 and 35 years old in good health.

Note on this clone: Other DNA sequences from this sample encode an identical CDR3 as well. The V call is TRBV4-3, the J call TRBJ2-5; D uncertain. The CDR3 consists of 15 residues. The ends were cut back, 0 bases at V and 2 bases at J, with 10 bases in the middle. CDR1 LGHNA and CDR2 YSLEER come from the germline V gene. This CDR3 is CASSQDGPEQETQYF. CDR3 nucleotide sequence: TGCGCCAGCAGCCAAGACGGGCCGGAACAAGAGACCCAGTACTTC.

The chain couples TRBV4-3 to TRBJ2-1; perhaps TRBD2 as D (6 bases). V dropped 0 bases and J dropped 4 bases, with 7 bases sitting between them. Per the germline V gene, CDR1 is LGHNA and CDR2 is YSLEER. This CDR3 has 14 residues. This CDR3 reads CASSQDGGYNEQFF. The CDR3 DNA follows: TGCGCCAGCAGCCAAGACGGGGGTTACAATGAGCAGTTCTTC.

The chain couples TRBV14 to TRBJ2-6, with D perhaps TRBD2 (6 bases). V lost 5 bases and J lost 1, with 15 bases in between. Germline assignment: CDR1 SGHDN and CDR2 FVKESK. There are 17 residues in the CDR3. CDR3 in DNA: TGTGCCAGCAGCAGTGGGTGGAGGGAGTCTGGGGCCAACGTCCTGACTTTC. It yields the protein CASSSGWRESGANVLTF.

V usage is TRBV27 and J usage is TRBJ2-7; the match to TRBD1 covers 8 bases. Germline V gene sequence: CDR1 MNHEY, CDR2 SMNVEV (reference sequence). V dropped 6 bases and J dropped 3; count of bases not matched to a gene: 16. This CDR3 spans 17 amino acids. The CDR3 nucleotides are TGTGCCAGCAGCCCGGGCCCCGACAGGGGAGAAGACTACGAGCAGTACTTC. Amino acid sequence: CASSPGPDRGEDYEQYF.

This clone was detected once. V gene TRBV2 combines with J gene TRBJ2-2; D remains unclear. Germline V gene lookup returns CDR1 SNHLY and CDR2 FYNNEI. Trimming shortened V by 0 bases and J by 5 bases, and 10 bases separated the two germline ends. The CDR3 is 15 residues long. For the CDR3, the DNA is TGTGCCAGCAGTGAAGCGCGGAGAATAACCGGGGAGCTGTTTTTT. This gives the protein CASSEARRITGELFF. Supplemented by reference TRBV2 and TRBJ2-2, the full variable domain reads EPEVTQTPSHQVTQMGQEVILRCVPISNHLYFYWYRQILGQKVEFLVSFYNNEISEKSEIFDDQFSVERPDGSNFTLKIRSTKLEDSAMYFCASSEARRITGELFFGEGSRLTVL.

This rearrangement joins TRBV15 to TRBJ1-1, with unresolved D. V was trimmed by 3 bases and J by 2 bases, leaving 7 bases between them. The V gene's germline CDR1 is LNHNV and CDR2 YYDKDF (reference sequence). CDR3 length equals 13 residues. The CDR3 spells CATSSSGNTEAFF. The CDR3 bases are TGTGCCACCAGCAGTTCGGGAAACACTGAAGCTTTCTTT.

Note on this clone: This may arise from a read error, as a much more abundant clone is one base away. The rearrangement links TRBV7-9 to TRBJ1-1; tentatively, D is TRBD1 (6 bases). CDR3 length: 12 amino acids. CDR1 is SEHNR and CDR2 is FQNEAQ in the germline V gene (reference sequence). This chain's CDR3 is CASNLGGTEAFF. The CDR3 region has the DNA TGTGCCAGCAACTTAGGGGGGACTGAAGCTTTCTTT.

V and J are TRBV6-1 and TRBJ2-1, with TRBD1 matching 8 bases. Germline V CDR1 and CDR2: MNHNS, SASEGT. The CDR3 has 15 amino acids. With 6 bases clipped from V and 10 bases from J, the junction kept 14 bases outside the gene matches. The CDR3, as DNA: TGTGCCAGCAGCTACAGGGACAGGTCCAGCGGAGAGCAGTTCTTC. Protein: CASSYRDRSSGEQFF.

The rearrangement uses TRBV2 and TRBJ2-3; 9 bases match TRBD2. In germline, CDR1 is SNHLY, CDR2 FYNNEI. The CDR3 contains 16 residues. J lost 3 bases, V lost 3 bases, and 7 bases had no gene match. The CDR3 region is CASSDGLAGTTDTQYF. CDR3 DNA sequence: TGTGCCAGCAGTGACGGTCTAGCGGGGACAACAGATACGCAGTATTTT.

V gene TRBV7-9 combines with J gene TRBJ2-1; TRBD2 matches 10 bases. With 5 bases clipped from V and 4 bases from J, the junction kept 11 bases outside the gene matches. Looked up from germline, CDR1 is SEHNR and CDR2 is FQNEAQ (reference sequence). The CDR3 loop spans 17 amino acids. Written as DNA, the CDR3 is TGTGCCAGCAGCCCCAGCCCCTCTAGCGGGAGATACAATGAGCAGTTCTTC. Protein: CASSPSPSSGRYNEQFF.

The CDR3 region is CASSASVNEQFF. The CDR3 DNA reads TGTGCCAGCAGCGCATCAGTTAATGAGCAGTTCTTC. The chain links TRBV9 to TRBJ2-1; D is undetermined. The germline V gene encodes CDR1 SGDLS and CDR2 YYNGEE. V shed 3 bases and J shed 7 bases, with 8 bases lying between them. The CDR3 totals 12 residues.

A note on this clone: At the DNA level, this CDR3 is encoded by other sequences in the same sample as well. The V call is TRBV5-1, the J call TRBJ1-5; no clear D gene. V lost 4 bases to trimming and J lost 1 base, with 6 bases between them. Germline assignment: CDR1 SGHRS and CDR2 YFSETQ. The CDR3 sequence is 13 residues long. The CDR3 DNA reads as TGCGCCAGCAGCCTGGGGAGCAATCAGCCCCAGCATTTT. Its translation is CASSLGSNQPQHF.

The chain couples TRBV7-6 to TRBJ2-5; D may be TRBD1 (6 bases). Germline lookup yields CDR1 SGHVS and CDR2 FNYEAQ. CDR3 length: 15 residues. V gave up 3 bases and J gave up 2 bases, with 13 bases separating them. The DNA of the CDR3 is TGTGCCAGCAGCTTTCCCCAGGGGACACAAGAGACCCAGTACTTC. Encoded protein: CASSFPQGTQETQYF.

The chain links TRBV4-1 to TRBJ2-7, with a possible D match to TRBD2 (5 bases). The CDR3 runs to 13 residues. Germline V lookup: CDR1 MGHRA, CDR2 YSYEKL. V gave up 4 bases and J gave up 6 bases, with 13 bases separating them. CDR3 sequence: CASSPQTRAEQYF. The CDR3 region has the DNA TGCGCCAGCAGCCCCCAGACGAGGGCCGAGCAGTACTTC.

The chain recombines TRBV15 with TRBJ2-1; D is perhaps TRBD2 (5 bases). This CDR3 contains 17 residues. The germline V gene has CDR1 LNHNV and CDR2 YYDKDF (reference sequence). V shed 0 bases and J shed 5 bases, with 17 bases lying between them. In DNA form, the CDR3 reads TGTGCCACCAGCAGAGACGGAGGCGGCCTGCTCAACAATGAGCAGTTCTTC. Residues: CATSRDGGGLLNNEQFF.

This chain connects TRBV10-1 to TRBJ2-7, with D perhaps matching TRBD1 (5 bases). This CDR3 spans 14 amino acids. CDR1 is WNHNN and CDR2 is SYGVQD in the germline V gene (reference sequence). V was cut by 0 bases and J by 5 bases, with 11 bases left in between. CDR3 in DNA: TGCGCCAGCAGTGAGTCAAGGGGTTCCGACGAGCAGTACTTC. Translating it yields CASSESRGSDEQYF.

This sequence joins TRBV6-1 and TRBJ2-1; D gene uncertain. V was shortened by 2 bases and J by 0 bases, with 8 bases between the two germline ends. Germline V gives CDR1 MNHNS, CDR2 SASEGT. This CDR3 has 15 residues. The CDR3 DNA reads TGTGCCAGCAGTGAATACCCGGACTCCTACAATGAGCAGTTCTTC. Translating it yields CASSEYPDSYNEQFF.

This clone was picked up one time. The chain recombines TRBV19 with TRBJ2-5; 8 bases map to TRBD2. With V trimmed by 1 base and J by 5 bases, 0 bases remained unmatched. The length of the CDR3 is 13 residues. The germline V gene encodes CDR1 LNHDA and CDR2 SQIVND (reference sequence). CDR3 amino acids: CASSIGLAETQYF. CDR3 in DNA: TGTGCCAGTAGTATAGGACTAGCGGAGACCCAGTACTTC.

The CDR3 DNA reads as TGTGCCAGCAGCCCCTCGTATGCCCAGGAGACCCAGTACTTC. The encoded protein is CASSPSYAQETQYF. J is TRBJ2-5 and V is TRBV11-2; no clear D gene. V was trimmed by 5 bases and J by 5 bases, leaving 15 bases between them. The CDR3 is 14 residues long. CDR1 and CDR2 from the germline V gene are SGHAT and FQNNGV.